Listed below are T cell receptor beta chains from one sample, sequenced in a study of regulatory T cells in long-lasting Graves disease. TCRdb processed the multiplex PCR reads anew with MiXCR; each CDR3 protein has one entry. This table has under 500,000 distinct CDR3 sequences, less than 25% appearing once. Source: peripheral blood mononuclear cells (PBMCs), taken when the disease was refractory, from a patient treated with antithyroid drugs. These receptors were taken from a female donor with Graves disease. The CDR3 runs from the conserved cysteine through the conserved F or W. The order of the fields is clone size, V gene, D gene, J gene, CDR3 protein, CDR3 DNA. The D gene is left open where the match is weak. Size is omitted from some rows. Given values are once, few, many or a class for expanded clones.

many	TRBV6-9	NA	TRBJ2-7	CASSYDGSPYYEQYF	TGTGCCAGCAGTTACGACGGGAGTCCCTACTACGAGCAGTACTTC
many	TRBV28	TRBD2	TRBJ2-5	CASSPRGGRAGETQYF	TGTGCCAGCAGCCCCCGGGGCGGGAGGGCCGGTGAGACCCAGTACTTC
NA	TRBV6-5	TRBD2	TRBJ2-7	CASRYTGGSYEQYF	TGTGCCAGCAGATACACGGGGGGGTCCTACGAGCAGTACTTC
NA	TRBV28	NA	TRBJ1-1	CASSQRTPTRFF	TGTGCCAGCAGCCAGCGGACACCGACTCGTTTCTTT
NA	TRBV28	NA	TRBJ1-4	CASTLSGPGIEELFF	TGTGCCAGCACCCTCAGCGGCCCCGGGATTGAAGAACTGTTTTTT
many	TRBV6-2/TRBV6-3	TRBD1	TRBJ2-7	CASSYSRDRNEQYF	TGTGCCAGCAGTTACTCCCGGGACAGGAACGAGCAGTACTTC
few	TRBV6-1	TRBD1	TRBJ1-2	CASRVTGGGYTF	TGTGCCAGCAGGGTGACAGGGGGAGGCTACACCTTC
many	TRBV7-2	TRBD1	TRBJ1-2	CASSLHRGPNGYTF	TGTGCCAGCAGCTTACACAGGGGGCCAAATGGCTACACCTTC
NA	TRBV28	NA	TRBJ1-1	CASSLELEAFF	TGTGCCAGCAGTTTAGAGCTTGAAGCTTTCTTT
NA	TRBV3-1	TRBD2	TRBJ2-7	CASSQGWASGTYEQYF	TGTGCCAGCAGCCAAGGATGGGCTAGCGGCACCTACGAGCAGTACTTC
once	TRBV29-1	NA	TRBJ2-7	CNVVYALTYEQYF	TGCAACGTTGTTTATGCCCTAACCTACGAGCAGTACTTC
NA	TRBV27	TRBD2	TRBJ2-5	CASRLTGTSGVEETQYF	TGTGCCAGCAGACTGACCGGGACTAGCGGCGTTGAAGAGACCCAGTACTTC
few	TRBV5-1	TRBD1	TRBJ1-1	CASSFGTGLTEAFF	TGCGCCAGCAGCTTTGGGACAGGACTTACTGAAGCTTTCTTT
many	TRBV12-3/TRBV12-4	TRBD1	TRBJ2-7	CASSRDRVIDEQYF	TGTGCCAGCAGTCGGGACAGGGTAATCGACGAGCAGTACTTC
many	TRBV20-1	NA	TRBJ1-1	CSATIGATEAFF	TGCAGTGCTACCATAGGGGCCACTGAAGCTTTCTTT
many	TRBV7-2	TRBD1	TRBJ2-5	CASSLLFTGALQETQYF	TGTGCCAGCAGCTTATTGTTTACAGGGGCCCTCCAAGAGACCCAGTACTTC
many	TRBV27	TRBD2	TRBJ2-7	CASSPFGSGHLYEQYF	TGTGCCAGCAGTCCCTTCGGTAGCGGGCATCTCTACGAGCAGTACTTC
few	TRBV27	NA	TRBJ1-5	CASGQPNQPQHF	TGTGCCAGCGGACAGCCTAATCAGCCCCAGCATTTT
NA	TRBV4-2	TRBD1	TRBJ1-2	CASSQDGTGSYGYTF	TGTGCCAGCAGCCAAGATGGGACAGGGTCCTATGGCTACACCTTC
NA	TRBV5-1	TRBD1	TRBJ2-7	CASSVTGGLGHEQYF	TGCGCCAGCAGCGTGACAGGGGGCTTAGGACACGAGCAGTACTTC
NA	TRBV20-1	TRBD1	TRBJ1-1	CSARDPDRGWNTEAFF	TGCAGTGCTAGAGATCCGGACAGGGGGTGGAACACTGAAGCTTTCTTT
few	TRBV19	NA	TRBJ2-7	CASRLKTHTSYEQYF	TGTGCCAGTAGACTCAAAACGCACACCTCCTACGAGCAGTACTTC
many	TRBV28	TRBD1	TRBJ2-7	CASLTRDRGSYEQYF	TGTGCCAGCCTCACCCGGGACAGGGGGTCCTACGAGCAGTACTTC
few	TRBV20-1	TRBD1	TRBJ1-5	CSARIVQGAGPQHF	TGCAGTGCTAGGATCGTACAGGGGGCTGGGCCCCAGCATTTT
many	TRBV27	NA	TRBJ2-5	CASSLLNQETQYF	TGTGCCAGCAGTTTATTGAACCAAGAGACCCAGTACTTC
many	TRBV12-5	TRBD1	TRBJ1-1	CASGTTLDRDTEAFF	TGTGCTAGTGGTACTACCCTGGACAGGGACACTGAAGCTTTCTTT
few	TRBV20-1	TRBD2	TRBJ2-7	CSARDQVAGAYEQYF	TGCAGTGCTAGAGATCAAGTAGCGGGAGCCTACGAGCAGTACTTC
few	TRBV14	NA	TRBJ2-7	CASSQEAGNEQYF	TGTGCCAGCAGCCAAGAGGCGGGGAACGAGCAGTACTTC
NA	TRBV10-2	NA	TRBJ2-5	CASSDAGTEQETQYF	TGCGCCAGCAGTGATGCCGGGACTGAACAAGAGACCCAGTACTTC
many	TRBV6-2/TRBV6-3	TRBD1	TRBJ1-5	CASREVTGTNQPQHF	TGTGCCAGCAGAGAGGTGACAGGGACCAATCAGCCCCAGCATTTT
many	TRBV7-6	NA	TRBJ2-7	CASSLYLWGWDAEQYF	TGTGCCAGCAGCTTGTATCTATGGGGTTGGGATGCCGAGCAGTACTTC
many	TRBV29-1	TRBD1	TRBJ2-5	CSVRTGRETQYF	TGCAGCGTTCGGACAGGTAGAGAGACCCAGTACTTC
many	TRBV6-1	NA	TRBJ1-5	CASSREGGWGNQPQHF	TGTGCCAGCAGCCGAGAAGGGGGTTGGGGCAATCAGCCCCAGCATTTT
NA	TRBV12-3/TRBV12-4	NA	TRBJ2-1	CASSPGDKVGNEQFF	TGTGCCAGCAGTCCAGGGGACAAGGTCGGGAATGAGCAGTTCTTC
many	TRBV6-2/TRBV6-3	TRBD1	TRBJ2-7	CASSYTLQGALYEQYF	TGTGCCAGCAGTTACACCCTACAGGGGGCTCTGTACGAGCAGTACTTC
NA	TRBV19	NA	TRBJ1-5	CASQLAGRANQPQHF	TGTGCCAGTCAACTCGCCGGACGTGCGAATCAGCCCCAGCATTTT
NA	TRBV6-2/TRBV6-3	NA	TRBJ1-5	CASSYTLNQPQHF	TGTGCCAGCAGTTACACCCTTAATCAGCCCCAGCATTTT
NA	TRBV6-2/TRBV6-3	NA	TRBJ2-7	CASSYQFYEQYF	TGTGCCAGCAGTTACCAGTTCTACGAGCAGTACTTC
NA	TRBV3-1	TRBD2	TRBJ2-5	CASSREIAGGLQETQYF	TGTGCCAGCAGCCGGGAAATAGCGGGAGGTCTCCAAGAGACCCAGTACTTC
many	TRBV3-1	NA	TRBJ1-2	CASSPPTTRGSYTF	TGTGCCAGCAGCCCACCAACAACCCGCGGCAGCTACACCTTC
many	TRBV19	NA	TRBJ2-5	CASSMVGETQYF	TGTGCCAGTAGTATGGTTGGGGAGACCCAGTACTTC
many	TRBV5-6	NA	TRBJ1-2	CASSLDTAGAFIEGYTF	TGTGCCAGCAGCTTGGATACGGCAGGGGCCTTCATTGAAGGCTACACCTTC
many	TRBV27	NA	TRBJ2-7	CASRYSYEQYF	TGTGCCAGCAGATACTCCTACGAGCAGTACTTC